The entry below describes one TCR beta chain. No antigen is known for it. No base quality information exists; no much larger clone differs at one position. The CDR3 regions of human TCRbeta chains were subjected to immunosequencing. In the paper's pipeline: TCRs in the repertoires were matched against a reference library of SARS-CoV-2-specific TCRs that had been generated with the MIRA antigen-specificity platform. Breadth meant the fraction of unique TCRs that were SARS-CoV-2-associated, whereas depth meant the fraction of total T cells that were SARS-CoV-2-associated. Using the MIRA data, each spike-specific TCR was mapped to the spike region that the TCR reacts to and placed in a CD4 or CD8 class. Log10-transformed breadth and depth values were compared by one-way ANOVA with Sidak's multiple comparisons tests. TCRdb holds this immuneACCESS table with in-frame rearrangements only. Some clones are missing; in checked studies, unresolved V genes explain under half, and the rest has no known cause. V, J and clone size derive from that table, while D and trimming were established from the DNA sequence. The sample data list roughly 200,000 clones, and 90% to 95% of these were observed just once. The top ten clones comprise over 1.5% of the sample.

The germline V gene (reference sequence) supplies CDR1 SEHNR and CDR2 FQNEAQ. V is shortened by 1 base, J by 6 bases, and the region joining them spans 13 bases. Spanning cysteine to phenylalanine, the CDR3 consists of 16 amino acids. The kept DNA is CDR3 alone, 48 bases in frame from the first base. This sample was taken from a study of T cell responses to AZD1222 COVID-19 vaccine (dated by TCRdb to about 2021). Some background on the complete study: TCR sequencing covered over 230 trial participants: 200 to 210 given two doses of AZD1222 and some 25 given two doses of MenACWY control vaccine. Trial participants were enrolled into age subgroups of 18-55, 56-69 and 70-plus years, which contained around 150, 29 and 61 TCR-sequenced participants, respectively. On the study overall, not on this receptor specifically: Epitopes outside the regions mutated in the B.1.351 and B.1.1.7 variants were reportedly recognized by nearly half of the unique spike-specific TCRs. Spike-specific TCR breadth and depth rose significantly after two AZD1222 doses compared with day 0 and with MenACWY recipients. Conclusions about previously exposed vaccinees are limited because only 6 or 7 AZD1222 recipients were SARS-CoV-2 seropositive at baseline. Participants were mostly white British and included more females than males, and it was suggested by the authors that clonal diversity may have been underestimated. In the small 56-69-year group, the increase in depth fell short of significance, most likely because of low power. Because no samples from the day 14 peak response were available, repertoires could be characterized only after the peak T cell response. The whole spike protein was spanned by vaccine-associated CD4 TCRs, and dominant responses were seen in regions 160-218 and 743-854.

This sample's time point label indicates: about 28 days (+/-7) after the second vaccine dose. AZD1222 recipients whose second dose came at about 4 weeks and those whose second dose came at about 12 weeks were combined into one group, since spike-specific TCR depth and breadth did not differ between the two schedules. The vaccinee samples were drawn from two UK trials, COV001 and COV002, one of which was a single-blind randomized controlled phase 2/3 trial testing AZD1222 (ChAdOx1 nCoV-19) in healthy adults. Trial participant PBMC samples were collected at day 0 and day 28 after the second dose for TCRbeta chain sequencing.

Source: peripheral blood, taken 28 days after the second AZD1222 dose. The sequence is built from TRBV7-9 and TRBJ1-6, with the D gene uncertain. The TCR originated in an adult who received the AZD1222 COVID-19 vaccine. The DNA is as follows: TGTGCCAGCAGCTTAGGTGTTTGGCAGATTAATTCACCCCTCCACTTT. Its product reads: CASSLGVWQINSPLHF.